This TCR beta chain came from a study of cytomegalovirus exposure and HLA in healthy donors. Turning to the study itself: The roughly 670 first-cohort repertoires shared a platform with the roughly 130 validation repertoires, as reported in a later analysis.

V lost 2 bases and J lost 0, with 4 bases in between. CDR1 WNHNN and CDR2 SYGVQD come from the germline V gene (reference sequence). The CDR3 has 13 residues. The study's findings and limits: In vitro work confirmed that three CMV-associated chains recognize CMV antigens. Reports indicated that the classifier achieved high specificity and sensitivity in diagnosing cytomegalovirus status.

Separate from the approximately 600-subject first cohort was the approximately 130-subject validation cohort, to which the donors belonged. This table comes from immunoSEQ multiplex PCR, and its TCRdb copy is limited to in-frame clones, with some not included. The repertoire holds around 34,000 clones, with roughly 93% as singletons. Remarks on this clone: The antigen is not known.

Sequencing used PBMCs. This sequence joins TRBV10-1 and TRBJ1-1; D uncertain. The origin of this receptor is a man younger than 30 in good health and CMV-seronegative. This CDR3 reads CASSERVNTEAFF. Here the CDR3 DNA reads TGCGCCAGCAGTGAGCGGGTGAACACTGAAGCTTTCTTT.